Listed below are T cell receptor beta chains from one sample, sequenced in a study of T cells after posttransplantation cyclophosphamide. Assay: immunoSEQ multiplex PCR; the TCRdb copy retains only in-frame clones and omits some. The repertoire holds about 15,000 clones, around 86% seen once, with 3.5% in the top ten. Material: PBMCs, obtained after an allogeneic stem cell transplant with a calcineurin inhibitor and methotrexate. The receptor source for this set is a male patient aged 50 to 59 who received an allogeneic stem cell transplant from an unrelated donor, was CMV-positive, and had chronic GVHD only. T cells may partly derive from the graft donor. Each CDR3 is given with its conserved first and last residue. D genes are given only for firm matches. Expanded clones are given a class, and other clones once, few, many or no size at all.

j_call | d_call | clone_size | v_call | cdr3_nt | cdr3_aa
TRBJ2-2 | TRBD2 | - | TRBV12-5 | TGTGCTAGTGGTTTGGGACTAGCGAGCACCGGGGAGCTGTTTTTT | CASGLGLASTGELFF
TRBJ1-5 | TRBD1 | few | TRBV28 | TGTGCCAGCAAGGCCCGGGCAGGGGGCCTCGGTCAGCCCCAGCATTTT | CASKARAGGLGQPQHF
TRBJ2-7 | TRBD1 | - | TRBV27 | TGTGCCAGCAGTCTCTCGACAGGGAGTTACGAGCAGTACTTC | CASSLSTGSYEQYF
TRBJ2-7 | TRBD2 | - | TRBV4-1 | TGCGCCAGCAGCCAAGAGGGGAGGGCATACAACGAGCAGTACTTC | CASSQEGRAYNEQYF
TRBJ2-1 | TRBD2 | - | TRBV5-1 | TGCGCCAGCAGCTTGAGTACCACTCCGGGACTAGCGGGGGCCTACAATGAGCAGTTCTTC | CASSLSTTPGLAGAYNEQFF
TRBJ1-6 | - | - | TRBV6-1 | TGTGCCAGCAGTGAAGCGGGGAGGACTAATTCACCCCTCCACTTT | CASSEAGRTNSPLHF
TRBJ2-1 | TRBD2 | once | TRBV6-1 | TGTGCCAGCAGTGAGACCGGGACTAGCGATTACAATGAGCAGTTCTTC | CASSETGTSDYNEQFF
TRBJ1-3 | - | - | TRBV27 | TGTGCCACGGCGGGGGGGGAAGGAAACACCATATATTTT | CATAGGEGNTIYF
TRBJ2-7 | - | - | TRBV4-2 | TGTGCCACAGCGGGTGCCGACGAGCAGTACTTC | CATAGADEQYF
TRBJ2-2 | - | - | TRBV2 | TGTGCCAGCAGTGAAGCACAGCAGGGACTGCACAGTGGGGAGCTGTTTTTT | CASSEAQQGLHSGELFF
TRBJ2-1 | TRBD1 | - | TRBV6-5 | TGTGCCAGTACAGGGGGCAAGAGCAATGAGCAGTTCTTC | CASTGGKSNEQFF
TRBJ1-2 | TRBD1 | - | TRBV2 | TGTGCCAGCAGTGAGGGACAGTATGGCTACACCTTC | CASSEGQYGYTF
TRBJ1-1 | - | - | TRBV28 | TGTGCCAGCAGTTTAGGACCTGGGGCGAACACTGAAGCTTTCTTT | CASSLGPGANTEAFF
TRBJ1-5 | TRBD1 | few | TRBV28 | TGTGCCAGCAGTTTAGGACAGGGGCTTAGCAATCAGCCCCAGCATTTT | CASSLGQGLSNQPQHF
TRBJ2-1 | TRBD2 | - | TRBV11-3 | TGTGCCAGCAGCCGCTCCGGGACTAGCGGATATGAGCAGTTCTTC | CASSRSGTSGYEQFF
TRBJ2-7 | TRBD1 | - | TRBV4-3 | TGCGCCAGCAGCCAGAGGACAGGGGGCGGTAAGCAGTACTTC | CASSQRTGGGKQYF
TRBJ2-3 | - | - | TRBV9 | TGTGCCAGCAGCTACCGGCCGGGAACACACACAGATACGCAGTATTTT | CASSYRPGTHTDTQYF
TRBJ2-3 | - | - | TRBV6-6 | TGTGCCAGTCGCTCCCAGCAGGGCCTGAGGGATACGCAGTATTTT | CASRSQQGLRDTQYF
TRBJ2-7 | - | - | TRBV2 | TGTGCCAGCAGGGGTAGGCAGGGCTACGAGCAGTACTTC | CASRGRQGYEQYF
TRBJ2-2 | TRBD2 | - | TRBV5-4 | TGTGCCAGCTTGGAGCGGGAGGGTTTAACGGATACCGGGGAGCTGTTTTTT | CASLEREGLTDTGELFF
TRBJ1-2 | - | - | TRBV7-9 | TGTGCCAGCAGCCAACCGGACAGCCCGAACTACTATGGCTACACCTTC | CASSQPDSPNYYGYTF
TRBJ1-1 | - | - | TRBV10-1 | TGCGCCAGCAGTGACTGCGGACAGAGCGGAGCTTTCTTT | CASSDCGQSGAFF